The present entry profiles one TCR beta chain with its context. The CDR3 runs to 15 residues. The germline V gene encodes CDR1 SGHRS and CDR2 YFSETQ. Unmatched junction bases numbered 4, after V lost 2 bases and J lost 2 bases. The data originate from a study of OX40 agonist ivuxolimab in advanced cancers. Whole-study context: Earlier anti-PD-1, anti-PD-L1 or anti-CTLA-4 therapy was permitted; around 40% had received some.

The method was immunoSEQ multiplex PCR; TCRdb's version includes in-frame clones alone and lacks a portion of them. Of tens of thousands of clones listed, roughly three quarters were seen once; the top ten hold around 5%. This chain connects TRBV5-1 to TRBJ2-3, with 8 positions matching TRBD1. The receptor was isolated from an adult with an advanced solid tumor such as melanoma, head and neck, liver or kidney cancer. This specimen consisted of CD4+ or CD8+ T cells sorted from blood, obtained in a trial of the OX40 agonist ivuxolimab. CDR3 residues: CASSLRTGTTDTQYF. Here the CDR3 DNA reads TGCGCCAGCAGCTTAAGGACAGGGACCACAGATACGCAGTATTTT.